Listed below are T cell receptor beta chains from one sample, sequenced in a study of blood T cell repertoires in COVID-19. Profiled with immunoSEQ multiplex PCR; TCRdb holds only in-frame clones, not every one. In the table there are 250,000 to 300,000 clones, 86% of which are singletons. Input material: peripheral blood. Every receptor here comes from a man aged 18 to 29 with active or convalescent COVID-19. CDR3s include the opening cysteine and the closing phenylalanine or tryptophan. A D gene is named only where the DNA matches it firmly. The size of a clone is reported for some rows only, either as once, few or many, or as a class for expanded clones.

D gene	V gene	clone size	J gene	CDR3 length	CDR3 protein	CDR3 DNA
TRBD1	TRBV19	.	TRBJ1-2	14	CASSRQGVNYGYTF	TGTGCCAGTAGTCGCCAGGGGGTCAACTATGGCTACACCTTC
.	TRBV15	.	TRBJ1-6	15	CATSVITGNNSPLHF	TGTGCCACCAGCGTCATTACAGGGAATAATTCACCCCTCCACTTT
.	TRBV25-1	.	TRBJ2-7	14	CASSDPGRSYEQYF	TGTGCCAGCAGTGATCCCGGCAGGTCCTACGAGCAGTACTTC
TRBD2	TRBV3-1/TRBV3-2	.	TRBJ2-3	15	CASSRWDYPVDTQYF	TGTGCCAGCAGCCGCTGGGACTACCCGGTGGATACGCAGTATTTT
.	TRBV19	.	TRBJ1-4	13	CASRFTAYEKLFF	TGTGCCAGTAGGTTCACAGCTTATGAAAAACTGTTTTTT
TRBD1	TRBV7-9	.	TRBJ2-1	16	CASSLGTGGPYNEQFF	TGTGCCAGCAGCTTAGGGACAGGGGGCCCCTACAATGAGCAGTTCTTC
.	TRBV5-1	.	TRBJ2-1	15	CASSPTNPSYNEQFF	TGCGCCAGCAGCCCTACTAACCCCTCCTACAATGAGCAGTTCTTC
TRBD2	TRBV3-1/TRBV3-2	.	TRBJ2-5	17	CASSQDAAGAPRETQYF	TGTGCCAGCAGCCAAGACGCAGCGGGGGCTCCCAGAGAGACCCAGTACTTC
.	TRBV6-2/TRBV6-3	.	TRBJ2-7	11	CASSYSTEQYF	TGTGCCAGCAGTTACAGTACAGAGCAGTACTTC
.	TRBV2	.	TRBJ1-2	13	CASSENSYYGYTF	TGTGCCAGCAGTGAAAACAGCTACTATGGCTACACCTTC
.	TRBV6-5	.	TRBJ1-3	16	CASSSAGLLAGNTIYF	TGTGCCAGCAGTTCCGCGGGACTTTTAGCTGGAAACACCATATATTTT
.	TRBV7-3	.	TRBJ2-1	14	CASSYTLVGSEQFF	TGTGCCAGCAGCTACACCCTAGTCGGGAGTGAGCAGTTCTTC
.	TRBV4-3	.	TRBJ2-7	15	CASSQRIGSLYEQYF	TGCGCCAGCAGCCAAAGAATTGGGAGTTTATACGAGCAGTACTTC
TRBD2	TRBV14	.	TRBJ2-7	16	CASSRGLAGITYEQYF	TGTGCCAGCAGCAGGGGACTAGCGGGGATTACCTACGAGCAGTACTTC
TRBD2	TRBV11-1	.	TRBJ2-1	15	CASSLIGLANNEQFF	TGTGCCAGCAGCTTAATTGGACTAGCGAACAATGAGCAGTTCTTC
TRBD1	TRBV7-9	.	TRBJ2-2	15	CASSFGQGNTGELFF	TGTGCCAGCAGCTTCGGACAGGGGAACACCGGGGAGCTGTTTTTT
TRBD1	TRBV9	.	TRBJ1-6	15	CASSVSGTENSPLHF	TGTGCCAGCAGCGTTTCGGGGACAGAGAATTCACCCCTCCACTTT
TRBD2	TRBV3-1/TRBV3-2	.	TRBJ2-7	15	CASSQVSSGTYEQYF	TGTGCCAGCAGCCAAGTCTCTAGCGGGACCTACGAGCAGTACTTC
.	TRBV6-5	few	TRBJ2-7	13	CASINSGAGEQYF	TGTGCCAGCATCAATAGCGGAGCAGGGGAGCAGTACTTC
TRBD2	TRBV6-2/TRBV6-3	.	TRBJ2-1	21	CASSYSMVTGTSGSTYNEQFF	TGTGCCAGCAGTTACTCGATGGTGACAGGGACTAGCGGGAGTACCTACAATGAGCAGTTCTTC
.	TRBV2	.	TRBJ1-5	15	CASSESGRGREPQHF	TGTGCCAGCAGTGAAAGCGGCAGGGGTCGGGAGCCCCAGCATTTT
.	TRBV6-5	.	TRBJ2-3	14	CASSYSLIEDTQYF	TGTGCCAGCAGTTACTCGCTGATTGAGGATACGCAGTATTTT
TRBD2	TRBV10-3	once	TRBJ2-5	19	CAISSGLAGDGSRLETQYF	TGTGCCATCAGTTCGGGCCTAGCGGGAGACGGGTCACGGTTAGAGACCCAGTACTTC
TRBD2	TRBV19	.	TRBJ2-3	16	CASIPSAGDSTDTQYF	TGTGCCAGTATACCTTCGGCGGGGGATAGTACAGATACGCAGTATTTT
TRBD2	TRBV3-1/TRBV3-2	.	TRBJ2-5	18	CASSAGLAGGPPDWAQYF	TGTGCCAGCAGCGCGGGACTAGCGGGAGGACCCCCGGATTGGGCCCAGTACTTC
.	TRBV12-2	few	TRBJ1-2	15	CASRLEMRGPGGYTF	TGTGCAAGTCGCTTAGAGATGCGGGGACCAGGTGGCTACACCTTC
.	TRBV24-1	.	TRBJ2-5	15	CATSYGASDKETQYF	TGTGCCACCAGCTATGGGGCTAGCGATAAAGAGACCCAGTACTTC
.	TRBV30	.	TRBJ1-1	12	CAWRYSGGAAFF	TGTGCCTGGAGATACTCGGGTGGGGCGGCTTTCTTT
TRBD1	TRBV3-1/TRBV3-2	once	TRBJ1-5	15	CASSQVAGGNQPQHF	TGTGCCAGCAGCCAAGTCGCAGGGGGGAATCAGCCCCAGCATTTT
.	TRBV7-2	.	TRBJ2-7	12	CASSSSSYEQYF	TGTGCCAGCAGCTCCTCCTCCTACGAGCAGTACTTC
.	TRBV28	few	TRBJ2-5	13	CASTPTGEETQYF	TGTGCCAGCACCCCGACAGGAGAAGAGACCCAGTACTTC
.	TRBV4-3	once	TRBJ1-2	19	CASSQDRGGAGEANYGYTF	TGCGCCAGCAGCCAAGATAGGGGGGGAGCGGGGGAAGCTAACTATGGCTACACCTTC
TRBD2	TRBV5-1	.	TRBJ2-1	14	CASSGGGSYNEQFF	TGCGCCAGCAGCGGCGGGGGCTCCTACAATGAGCAGTTCTTC
.	TRBV7-9	.	TRBJ1-1	12	CASQRGNTEAFF	TGTGCCAGCCAAAGGGGGAACACTGAAGCTTTCTTT
.	TRBV24-1	once	TRBJ2-5	14	CATSDYPGQETQYF	TGTGCCACCAGTGATTACCCAGGACAAGAGACCCAGTACTTC
.	TRBV5-1	.	TRBJ2-3	16	CASSLVRGSSTDTQYF	TGCGCCAGCAGCTTGGTCCGGGGGAGTAGCACAGATACGCAGTATTTT
.	TRBV4-3	.	TRBJ1-3	18	CASSQAPQLLLSGNTIYF	TGCGCCAGCAGCCAAGCACCGCAGCTACTACTCTCTGGAAACACCATATATTTT
TRBD2	TRBV2	.	TRBJ2-2	14	CASKASGGAGELFF	TGTGCCAGCAAGGCTAGCGGGGGGGCCGGGGAGCTGTTTTTT
.	TRBV2	.	TRBJ2-3	12	CASTGYTDTQYF	TGTGCCAGCACGGGTTACACAGATACGCAGTATTTT
.	TRBV4-2	.	TRBJ1-1	11	CASSTGVEAFF	TGTGCCAGCAGCACGGGGGTTGAAGCTTTCTTT
.	TRBV28	.	TRBJ1-1	12	CATGLMNTEAFF	TGTGCCACCGGACTTATGAACACTGAAGCTTTCTTT
TRBD1	TRBV7-9	.	TRBJ1-2	13	CASSKDRGWGYTF	TGTGCCAGCAGCAAGGACAGGGGATGGGGCTACACCTTC